The rows below give T cell receptor beta chains drawn from one sample of a study of early T cells in non-severe SARS-CoV-2 infection. TCRdb recomputed calls from the 5' RACE reads with MiXCR, one row per CDR3 protein. The top ten hold 6.5% to 8% of the sample, which has roughly 110,000 distinct CDR3 sequences, over 8.5% seen once. Sequencing was carried out using whole blood. The receptors originated from an adult who was a healthcare worker with PCR-confirmed SARS-CoV-2 infection or an uninfected control (not recorded which). CDR3s include the opening cysteine and the closing phenylalanine or tryptophan. Fields, in order: CDR3 length, V gene, J gene, CDR3 protein.

19	TRBV12-3/TRBV12-4	TRBJ2-5	CASSPPPRYAGGPGETQYF
16	TRBV18	TRBJ2-7	CASSPPASGPLNEQYF
13	TRBV9	TRBJ2-3	CASSGGGTGRGYF
13	TRBV28	TRBJ1-4	CASRDSHYEKLFF
13	TRBV28	TRBJ2-5	CASSLAGAETQYF
12	TRBV6-1	TRBJ1-3	CASSEEVHTIYF
13	TRBV20-1	TRBJ1-1	CSANVPFLPEAFF
16	TRBV11-2	TRBJ2-7	CASSPSPRGKDYEQYF
11	TRBV30	TRBJ1-1	CAWRQLLGAFF
14	TRBV7-2	TRBJ2-3	CAGSGTDFTDTQYF
14	TRBV28	TRBJ1-2	CASSSWTDDYGYTF
17	TRBV20-1	TRBJ2-5	CSASPLAGGPYQETQYF
13	TRBV27	TRBJ1-4	CATGTATNEKLFF
13	TRBV10-3	TRBJ2-5	CASGQGVPETQYF
11	TRBV29-1	TRBJ1-2	CSVVRGNGYTF
15	TRBV10-3	TRBJ2-6	CAISLAVGGANVLTF
11	TRBV6-6	TRBJ2-1	CASSIDEKQFF
15	TRBV12-3/TRBV12-4	TRBJ1-5	CASSTEIYSNQPQHF
15	TRBV20-1	TRBJ1-5	CSAGQSLYSNQPQHF
16	TRBV10-3	TRBJ2-7	CAISELGGQGVHEQYF
15	TRBV20-1	TRBJ2-7	CSAPAEAGGVNEQYF
13	TRBV2	TRBJ1-2	CASRGRGPYGYTF
16	TRBV7-2	TRBJ2-1	CASSLGVVGGYNEQFF
17	TRBV7-9	TRBJ2-7	CASSLGPGTSQGYEQYF
17	TRBV4-2	TRBJ2-3	CASSQRQEGAYTDTQYF
13	TRBV5-1	TRBJ2-3	CASSLDRSGRQYF